Each of the 18 T cell receptor beta chains below was sequenced from the same sample in a study of CXCR3-negative and CXCR3-positive naive CD8 T cells. Antigens of these TCRs are unknown. Study-wide results and limits: CXCR3-negative naive cells had less hydrophobic TRB CDR3s than did CXCR3-positive naive cells.

UMI-labeled 5' RACE TRB cDNA libraries were prepared from the cells. Reanalyzing the 5' RACE reads, TCRdb keeps one entry per CDR3 protein, without DNA. This repertoire includes just under 90,000 distinct CDR3 sequences. The sample was naive CXCR3+ CD8+ T cells from blood. Subset here: CD45RO-CCR7+CD27+CD95- naive CD8+ T cells expressing CXCR3 (TNR3+). These receptors came from a human donor in good health. Some clones in this sample may be carry-over from other donors' samples.

J is TRBJ2-1 and V is TRBV28; TCRdb designates TRBD1, a call that cannot be tested without DNA. Germline values: CDR1 MDHEN, CDR2 SYDVKM. This CDR3 comprises 15 residues. CDR3: CASSLVPDSNNEQFF.

The chain carries TRBV28 and TRBJ1-4; TCRdb indicates TRBD1, and absent DNA this call remains unverified. Germline V lookup: CDR1 MDHEN, CDR2 SYDVKM. The CDR3 runs 14 residues. CDR3: CASSPPGTSEKLFF.

The chain is built from TRBV5-4 and TRBJ2-7. The CDR3 contains 14 residues. Per the germline V gene, CDR1 is SGHNT and CDR2 is YYREEE (reference sequence). CDR3 amino acids: CASSLISSSYEQYF.

This chain uses TRBV28 with TRBJ2-7; with no DNA, the TCRdb D assignment of TRBD1 cannot be verified. The CDR3 is 16 residues long. Per germline, CDR1 MDHEN and CDR2 SYDVKM. CDR3 protein: CASSPLRTGGAYEQYF.

The chain links TRBV12-3 or TRBV12-4 to TRBJ2-6. The CDR3 spans 13 residues. CDR3 protein: CASSLGGVNVLTF.

The V call is TRBV20-1, the J call TRBJ1-2. The CDR3 length is 13 residues. CDR1 and CDR2 (germline): DFQATT, SNEGSKA (reference sequence). CDR3 residues: CSARDRALYGYTF.

The gene calls are TRBV7-9 and TRBJ1-1. From germline, CDR1 is SEHNR and CDR2 FQNEAQ (reference sequence). The CDR3 covers 12 residues. CDR3 sequence reads: CASSLYRTEAFF.

V and J are TRBV6-2 or TRBV6-3 and TRBJ2-1; TCRdb designates TRBD2, a call that cannot be tested without DNA. Germline assignment: CDR1 MNHEY and CDR2 SVGEGT. CDR3 size: 15 residues. This CDR3 is CASPGSGLRYNEQFF.

V and J are TRBV2 and TRBJ2-3; checking the TCRdb D call of TRBD2 is not possible without DNA. This CDR3 is built from 16 residues. In germline, CDR1 is SNHLY, CDR2 FYNNEI. CDR3 loop: CASSPRTSGSADTQYF.

This chain uses TRBV20-1 with TRBJ2-7; TCRdb picks TRBD1, but there is no DNA to check that call. The CDR3 totals 16 residues. Per germline, CDR1 DFQATT and CDR2 SNEGSKA (reference sequence). Here the CDR3 reads CSARDYARAITYEQYF.

The CDR3 sequence: CASMGPLGTEAFF. The chain combines TRBV5-1 with TRBJ1-1; TCRdb selects TRBD1, and the lack of DNA leaves this call unchecked. This CDR3 is built from 13 residues. Germline CDR1 is SGHRS and CDR2 is YFSETQ.

The chain employs TRBV12-3 or TRBV12-4 and TRBJ2-1. CDR3 length: 12 amino acids. CDR3: CAGSLSGDEQFF.

The CDR3 is CASSFPPSGTSTDTQYF. The V and J genes are TRBV28 and TRBJ2-3; TCRdb's D gene call, TRBD2, goes unchecked for lack of DNA. Germline CDR1 is MDHEN and CDR2 is SYDVKM. The CDR3 sequence is 17 residues long.

V is TRBV10-2 and J is TRBJ1-1. Germline CDR1 WSHSY, CDR2 SAAADI. The CDR3 covers 13 residues. The chain's CDR3 is CASSAYGNTEAFF.

The chain has TRBV3-1 and TRBJ2-4; the TCRdb D gene call, TRBD1, has no DNA to confirm it. The CDR3 totals 16 residues. The germline V gene has CDR1 LGHDT and CDR2 YNNKEL (reference sequence). The chain's CDR3 is CARSQGQGRAQNIQYF.

J is TRBJ2-7 and V is TRBV4-3; TCRdb indicates TRBD2, and absent DNA this call remains unverified. There are 15 residues in the CDR3. Germline lookup yields CDR1 LGHNA and CDR2 YSLEER. CDR3 sequence reads: CASSQDSGGIYEQYF.

The rearrangement uses TRBV10-3 and TRBJ2-7; TCRdb calls TRBD2, which cannot be checked without DNA. This CDR3 has 15 amino acids. Per the germline V gene, CDR1 is ENHRY and CDR2 is SYGVKD. CDR3 protein: CAISEILGVAVEQHF.

The chain joins TRBV12-3 or TRBV12-4 to TRBJ2-5; the D call of TRBD1 rests on TCRdb alone, since no DNA is present to check it. CDR3 length: 13 amino acids. The CDR3 loop is CASKGQGFETQYF.